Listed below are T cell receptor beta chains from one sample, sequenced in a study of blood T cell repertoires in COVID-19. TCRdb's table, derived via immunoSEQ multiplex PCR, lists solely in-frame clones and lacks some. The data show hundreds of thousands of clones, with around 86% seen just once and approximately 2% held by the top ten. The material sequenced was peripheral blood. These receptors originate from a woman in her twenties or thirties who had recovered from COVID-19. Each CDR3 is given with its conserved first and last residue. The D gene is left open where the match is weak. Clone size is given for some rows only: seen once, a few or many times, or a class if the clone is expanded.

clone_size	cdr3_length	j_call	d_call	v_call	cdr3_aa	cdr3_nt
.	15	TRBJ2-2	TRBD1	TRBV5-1	CASATGTGRTGELFF	TGCGCCAGCGCCACCGGGACAGGGAGAACCGGGGAGCTGTTTTTT
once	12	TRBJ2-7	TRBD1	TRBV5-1	CASSLNRGEQYF	TGCGCCAGCAGCTTGAACAGGGGTGAGCAGTACTTC
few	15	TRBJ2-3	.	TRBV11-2	CASSLSSGRWDTQYF	TGTGCCAGCAGCTTGTCCAGCGGCCGCTGGGATACGCAGTATTTT
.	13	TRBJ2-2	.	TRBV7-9	CASLRAITGELFF	TGTGCCAGCCTGCGGGCCATAACCGGGGAGCTGTTTTTT
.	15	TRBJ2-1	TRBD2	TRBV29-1	CSSWAGTSGMGEQFF	TGCAGCTCCTGGGCCGGGACTAGCGGGATGGGGGAGCAGTTCTTC
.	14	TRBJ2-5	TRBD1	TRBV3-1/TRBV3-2	CASSLMDRKETQYF	TGTGCCAGCAGCCTAATGGACAGGAAAGAGACCCAGTACTTC
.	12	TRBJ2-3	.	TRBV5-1	CASSQASDTQYF	TGCGCCAGCAGTCAAGCGTCGGATACGCAGTATTTT
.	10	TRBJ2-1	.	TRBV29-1	CSVFVNEQFF	TGCAGCGTTTTCGTAAATGAGCAGTTCTTC
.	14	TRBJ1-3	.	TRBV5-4	CASGYTGTGNTIYF	TGTGCCAGCGGATACACAGGGACTGGAAACACCATATATTTT
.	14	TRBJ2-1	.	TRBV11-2	CASSYGGPYNEQFF	TGTGCCAGCTCCTACGGGGGGCCCTACAATGAGCAGTTCTTC
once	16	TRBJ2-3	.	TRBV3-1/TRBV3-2	CASSLMSPGEADTQYF	TGTGCCAGCAGCCTGATGTCTCCGGGGGAGGCAGATACGCAGTATTTT
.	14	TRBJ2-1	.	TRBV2	CASSEIGVYNEQFF	TGTGCCAGCAGTGAAATCGGGGTATACAATGAGCAGTTCTTC
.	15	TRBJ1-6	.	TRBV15	CATSRGDSYNSPLHF	TGTGCCACCAGCAGAGGAGACAGCTATAATTCACCCCTCCACTTT
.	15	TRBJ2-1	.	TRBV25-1	CASSEYWTPFNEQFF	TGTGCCAGCAGTGAATATTGGACACCCTTCAATGAGCAGTTCTTC
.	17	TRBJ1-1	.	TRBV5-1	CASSLRVLGTLNTEAFF	TGCGCCAGCAGCTTGAGAGTACTAGGGACATTGAACACTGAAGCTTTCTTT
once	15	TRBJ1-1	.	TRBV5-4	CASSLGRGAGTEAFF	TGTGCCAGCAGCTTGGGTCGGGGGGCAGGCACTGAAGCTTTCTTT
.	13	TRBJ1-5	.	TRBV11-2	CASSLVADQPQHF	TGTGCCAGCAGCTTAGTTGCAGATCAGCCCCAGCATTTT
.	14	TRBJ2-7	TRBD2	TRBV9	CASNVSGSTYEQYF	TGTGCCAGCAACGTTAGCGGGAGTACCTACGAGCAGTACTTC
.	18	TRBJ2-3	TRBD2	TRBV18	CASSRDRLAGGRTDTQYF	TGTGCCAGCTCGAGAGATAGACTAGCCGGAGGAAGGACAGATACGCAGTATTTT
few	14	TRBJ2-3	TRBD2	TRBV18	CASSPLAGGSTQYF	TGTGCCAGCTCACCCCTAGCGGGGGGCTCGACGCAGTATTTT
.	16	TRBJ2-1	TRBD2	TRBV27	CASSPGGGSGSDEQFF	TGTGCCAGCAGTCCGGGTGGGGGTAGCGGGAGTGATGAGCAGTTCTTC
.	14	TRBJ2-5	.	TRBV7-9	CASSFKGAAETQYF	TGTGCCAGCAGCTTTAAAGGGGCTGCGGAGACCCAGTACTTC
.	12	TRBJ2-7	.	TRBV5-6	CASSAYSYEQYF	TGTGCCAGCAGCGCCTACTCCTACGAGCAGTACTTC
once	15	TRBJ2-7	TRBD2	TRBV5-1	CASSLTSGGGYEQYF	TGCGCCAGCAGCCTAACTAGCGGGGGGGGCTACGAGCAGTACTTC
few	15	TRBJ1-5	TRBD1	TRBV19	CASRLDREAEQPQHF	TGTGCCAGTAGATTGGACAGGGAAGCTGAACAGCCCCAGCATTTT
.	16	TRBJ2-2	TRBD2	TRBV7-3	CASSLQGGRGGGELFF	TGTGCCAGCAGCTTGCAAGGCGGGCGGGGGGGCGGGGAGCTGTTTTTT